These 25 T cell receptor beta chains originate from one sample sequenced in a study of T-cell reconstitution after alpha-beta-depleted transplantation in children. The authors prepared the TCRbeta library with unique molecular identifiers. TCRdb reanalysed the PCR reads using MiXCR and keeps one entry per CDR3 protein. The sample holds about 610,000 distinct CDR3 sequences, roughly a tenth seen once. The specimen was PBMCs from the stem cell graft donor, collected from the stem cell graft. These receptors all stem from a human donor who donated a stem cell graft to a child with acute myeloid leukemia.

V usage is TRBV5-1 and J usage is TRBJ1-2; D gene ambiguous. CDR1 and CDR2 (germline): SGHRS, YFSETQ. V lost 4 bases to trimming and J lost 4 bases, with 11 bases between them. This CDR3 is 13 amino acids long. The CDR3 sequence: CASSLPDVYGYTF. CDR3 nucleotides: TGCGCCAGCAGCCTTCCGGACGTCTATGGCTACACCTTC.

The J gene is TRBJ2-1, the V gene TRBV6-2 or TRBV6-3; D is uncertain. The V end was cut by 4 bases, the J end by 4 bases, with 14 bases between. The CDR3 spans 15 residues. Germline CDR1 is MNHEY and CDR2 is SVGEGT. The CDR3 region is CASSFIFDLYNEQFF. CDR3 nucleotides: TGTGCCAGCAGTTTCATATTCGACCTATACAATGAGCAGTTCTTC.

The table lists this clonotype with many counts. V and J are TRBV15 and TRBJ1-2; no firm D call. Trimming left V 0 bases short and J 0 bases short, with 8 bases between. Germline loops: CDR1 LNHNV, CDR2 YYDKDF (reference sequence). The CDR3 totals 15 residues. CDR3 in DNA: TGTGCCACCAGCAGAGACAAACGGACTAACTATGGCTACACCTTC. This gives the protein CATSRDKRTNYGYTF.

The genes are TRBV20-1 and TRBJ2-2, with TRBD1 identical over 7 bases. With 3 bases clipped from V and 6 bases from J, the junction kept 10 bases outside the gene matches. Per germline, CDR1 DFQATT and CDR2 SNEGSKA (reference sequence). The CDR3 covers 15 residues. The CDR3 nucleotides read TGCAGTGCTAGGGAACAGGGGTGGGGGTCCGGGGAGCTGTTTTTT. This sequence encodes CSAREQGWGSGELFF.

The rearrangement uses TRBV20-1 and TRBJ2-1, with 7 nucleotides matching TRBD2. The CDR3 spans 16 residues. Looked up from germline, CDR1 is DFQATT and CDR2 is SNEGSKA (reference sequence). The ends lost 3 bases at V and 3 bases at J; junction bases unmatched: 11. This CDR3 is CSASGRTRPFYNEQFF. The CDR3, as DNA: TGCAGTGCTAGTGGTCGGACTAGACCCTTCTACAATGAGCAGTTCTTC.

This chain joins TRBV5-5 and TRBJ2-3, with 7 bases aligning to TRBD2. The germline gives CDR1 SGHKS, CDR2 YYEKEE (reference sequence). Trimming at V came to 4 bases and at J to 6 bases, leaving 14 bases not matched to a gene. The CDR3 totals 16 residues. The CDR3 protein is CASSAGGNSVFDTQYF. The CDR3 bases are TGTGCCAGCAGCGCCGGGGGGAATAGCGTATTTGATACGCAGTATTTT.

CDR3 DNA sequence: TGCAGTGCTACGGAGGGACATGACATTCAGTACTTC. Amino acids: CSATEGHDIQYF. The J gene is TRBJ2-4, the V gene TRBV20-1; D is tentatively TRBD1 or TRBD2 (6 bases each). V lost 4 bases, J lost 8 bases, and 12 bases lay in between. CDR3 size: 12 residues. Germline-derived CDR1 and CDR2 are DFQATT and SNEGSKA (reference sequence).

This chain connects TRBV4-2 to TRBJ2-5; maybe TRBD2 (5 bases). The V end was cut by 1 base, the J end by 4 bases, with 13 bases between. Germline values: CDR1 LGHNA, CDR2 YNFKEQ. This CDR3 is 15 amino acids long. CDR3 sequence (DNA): TGTGCCAGCAGCCAAGTAGAGGGAGTAGGAGAGACCCAGTACTTC. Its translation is CASSQVEGVGETQYF.

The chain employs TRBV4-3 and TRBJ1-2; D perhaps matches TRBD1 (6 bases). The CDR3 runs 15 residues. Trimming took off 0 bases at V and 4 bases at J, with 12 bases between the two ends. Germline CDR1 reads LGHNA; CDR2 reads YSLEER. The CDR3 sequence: CASSQDVWTAYGYTF. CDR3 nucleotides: TGCGCCAGCAGCCAAGATGTTTGGACAGCCTATGGCTACACCTTC.

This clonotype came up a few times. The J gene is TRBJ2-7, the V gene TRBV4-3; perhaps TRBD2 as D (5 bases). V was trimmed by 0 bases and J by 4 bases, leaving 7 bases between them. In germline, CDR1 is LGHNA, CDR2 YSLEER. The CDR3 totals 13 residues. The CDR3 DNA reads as TGCGCCAGCAGCCAAGATCAGCGGTACGAGCAGTACTTC. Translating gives CASSQDQRYEQYF.

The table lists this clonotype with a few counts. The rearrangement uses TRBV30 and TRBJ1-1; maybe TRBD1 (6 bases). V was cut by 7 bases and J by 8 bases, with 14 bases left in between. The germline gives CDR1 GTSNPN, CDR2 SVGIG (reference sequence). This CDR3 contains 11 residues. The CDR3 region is CASWRGSEAFF. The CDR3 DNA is TGTGCCTCATGGAGGGGGTCGGAAGCTTTCTTT.

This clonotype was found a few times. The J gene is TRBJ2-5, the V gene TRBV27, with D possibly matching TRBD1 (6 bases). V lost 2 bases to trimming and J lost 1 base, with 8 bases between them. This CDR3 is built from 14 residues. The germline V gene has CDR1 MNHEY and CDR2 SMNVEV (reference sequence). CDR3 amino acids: CASSLRGTQETQYF. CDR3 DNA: TGTGCCAGCAGTTTAAGGGGGACCCAAGAGACCCAGTACTTC.

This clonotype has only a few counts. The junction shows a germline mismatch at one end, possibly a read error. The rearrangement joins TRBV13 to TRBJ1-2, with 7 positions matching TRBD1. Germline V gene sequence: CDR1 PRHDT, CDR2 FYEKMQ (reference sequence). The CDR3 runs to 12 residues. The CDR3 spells CASSSGQDGHLF. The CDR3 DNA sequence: TGTGCCAGCAGCTCCGGACAGGATGGTCATCTCTTC.

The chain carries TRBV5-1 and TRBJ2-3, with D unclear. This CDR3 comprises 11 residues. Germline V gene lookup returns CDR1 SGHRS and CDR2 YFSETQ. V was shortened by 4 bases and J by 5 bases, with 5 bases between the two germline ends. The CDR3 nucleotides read TGCGCCAGCAGCGACCGAGATACGCAGTATTTT. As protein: CASSDRDTQYF.

As DNA, the CDR3 is TGTGCCAGCACCTCAGGCGGCAAGCAAGAGACCCAGTACTTC. As protein: CASTSGGKQETQYF. The chain is built from TRBV12-3 or TRBV12-4 and TRBJ2-5; D is uncertain. There are 14 residues in the CDR3. Between the trimmed V and J ends, which lost 7 bases and 2 bases, there was a span of 14 bases.

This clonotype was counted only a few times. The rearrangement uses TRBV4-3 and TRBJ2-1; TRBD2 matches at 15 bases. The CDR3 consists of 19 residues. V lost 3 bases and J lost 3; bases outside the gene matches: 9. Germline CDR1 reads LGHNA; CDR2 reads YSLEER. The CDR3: CASSHPGLAGGPGYNEQFF. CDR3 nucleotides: TGCGCCAGCAGCCACCCCGGACTAGCGGGAGGGCCTGGCTACAATGAGCAGTTCTTC.

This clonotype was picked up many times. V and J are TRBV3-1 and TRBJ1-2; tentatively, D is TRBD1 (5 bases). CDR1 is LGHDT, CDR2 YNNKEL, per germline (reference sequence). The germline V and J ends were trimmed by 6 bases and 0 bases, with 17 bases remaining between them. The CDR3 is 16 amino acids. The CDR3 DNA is TGTGCCAGCAGTCCAAAATATGGGACCACTAACTATGGCTACACCTTC. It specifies CASSPKYGTTNYGYTF.

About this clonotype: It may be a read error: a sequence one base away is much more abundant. CDR3 sequence: CASSLAGTGHEQYF. For the CDR3, the DNA is TGCGCCAGCAGCTTGGCCGGGACAGGGCACGAGCAGTACTTC. The chain joins TRBV5-1 to TRBJ2-7; TRBD1 agrees at 9 bases. The germline gives CDR1 SGHRS, CDR2 YFSETQ. This CDR3 contains 14 residues. The ends lost 0 bases at V and 5 bases at J; junction bases unmatched: 3. Supplemented by reference TRBV5-1 and TRBJ2-7, the full variable domain reads KAGVTQTPRYLIKTRGQQVTLSCSPISGHRSVSWYQQTPGQGLQFLFEYFSETQRNKGNFPGRFSGRQFSNSRSEMNVSTLELGDSALYLCASSLAGTGHEQYFGPGTRLTVT.

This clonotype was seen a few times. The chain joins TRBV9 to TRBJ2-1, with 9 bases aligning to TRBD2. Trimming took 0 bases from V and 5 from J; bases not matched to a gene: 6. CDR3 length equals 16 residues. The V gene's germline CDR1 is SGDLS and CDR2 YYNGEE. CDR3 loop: CASSVGPTSGNNEQFF. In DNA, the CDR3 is TGTGCCAGCAGCGTAGGGCCGACTAGCGGTAACAATGAGCAGTTCTTC. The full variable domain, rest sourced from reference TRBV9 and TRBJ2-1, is DSGVTQTPKHLITATGQRVTLRCSPRSGDLSVYWYQQSLDQGLQFLIQYYNGEERAKGNILERFSAQQFPDLHSELNLSSLELGDSALYFCASSVGPTSGNNEQFFGPGTRLTVL.

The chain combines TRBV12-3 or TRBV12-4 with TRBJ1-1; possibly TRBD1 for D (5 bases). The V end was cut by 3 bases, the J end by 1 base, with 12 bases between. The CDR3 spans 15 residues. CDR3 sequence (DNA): TGTGCCAGCAGTTTTAGGAGGGGCCAGAACACTGAAGCTTTCTTT. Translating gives CASSFRRGQNTEAFF.

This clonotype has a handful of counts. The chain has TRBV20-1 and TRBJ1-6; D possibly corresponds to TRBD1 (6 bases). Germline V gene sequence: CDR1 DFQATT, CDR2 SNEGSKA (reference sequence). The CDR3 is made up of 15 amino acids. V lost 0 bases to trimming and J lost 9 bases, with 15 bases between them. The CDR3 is CSARDGAGEGSPLHF. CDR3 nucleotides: TGCAGTGCTAGAGATGGGGCAGGGGAGGGTTCACCCCTCCACTTT.

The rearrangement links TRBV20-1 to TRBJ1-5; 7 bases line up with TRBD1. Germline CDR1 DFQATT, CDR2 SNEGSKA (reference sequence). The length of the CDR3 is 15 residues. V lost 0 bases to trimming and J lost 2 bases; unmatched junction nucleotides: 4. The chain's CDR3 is CSARDHRGGNQPQHF. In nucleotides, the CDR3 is TGCAGTGCTAGAGATCACAGGGGAGGCAATCAGCCCCAGCATTTT.

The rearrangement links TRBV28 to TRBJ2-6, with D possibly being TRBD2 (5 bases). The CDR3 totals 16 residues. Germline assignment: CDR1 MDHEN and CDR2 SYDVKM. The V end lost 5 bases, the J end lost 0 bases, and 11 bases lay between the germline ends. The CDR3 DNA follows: TGTGCCAGCAGTCATCGAACTAGCTCTGGGGCCAACGTCCTGACTTTC. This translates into CASSHRTSSGANVLTF.

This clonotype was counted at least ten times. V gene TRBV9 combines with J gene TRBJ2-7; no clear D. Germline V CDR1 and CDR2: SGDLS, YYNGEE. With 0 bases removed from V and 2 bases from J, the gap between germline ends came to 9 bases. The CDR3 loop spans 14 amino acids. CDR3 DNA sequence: TGTGCCAGCAGCGTAGCGGTAGAGCCCTACGAGCAGTACTTC. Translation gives CASSVAVEPYEQYF.

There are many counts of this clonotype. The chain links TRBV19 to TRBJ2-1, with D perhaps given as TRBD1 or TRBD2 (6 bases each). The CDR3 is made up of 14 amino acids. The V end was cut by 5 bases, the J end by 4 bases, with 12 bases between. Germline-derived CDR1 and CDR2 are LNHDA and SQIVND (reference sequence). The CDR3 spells CASSPGGGYNEQFF. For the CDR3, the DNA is TGTGCCAGTAGTCCCGGAGGGGGGTACAATGAGCAGTTCTTC.